The 14 T cell receptor beta chains reported below all come from one sample, sequenced in a study of cytomegalovirus exposure and HLA in healthy donors. Use of 60 Vbeta and 13 Jbeta primers characterized the PCR. Produced via immunoSEQ multiplex PCR; TCRdb's table is partial and in-frame only. Here the sample spans around 130,000 clones, more than 8% being singletons. The sample taken for sequencing was PBMCs. All receptors derive from a man aged 35 to 55 in good health and CMV-seronegative.

This clone appeared a few times. This sequence joins TRBV6-5 and TRBJ2-3; 10 positions match TRBD2. The CDR3 is made up of 14 amino acids. CDR1 MNHEY and CDR2 SVGAGI come from the germline V gene. With V trimmed by 5 bases and J by 2 bases, 1 base remained unmatched. The CDR3 DNA reads TGTGCCAGCAGTAGCGGGGGGGCCACAGATACGCAGTATTTT. Protein: CASSSGGATDTQYF.

This clone has only a few counts. The chain has TRBV7-9 and TRBJ2-6, with D hard to call. V lost 5 bases and J 4 bases, leaving 9 bases between the germline ends. CDR3 length equals 14 residues. Germline V lookup: CDR1 SEHNR, CDR2 FQNEAQ (reference sequence). CDR3 loop: CASSPALGANVLTF. In DNA form, the CDR3 reads TGTGCCAGCAGCCCCGCGTTAGGGGCCAACGTCCTGACTTTC. The full variable domain, with the rest looked up from reference TRBV7-9 and TRBJ2-6, is DTGVSQNPRHKITKRGQNVTFRCDPISEHNRLYWYRQTLGQGPEFLTYFQNEAQLEKSRLLSDRFSAERPKGSFSTLEIQRTEQGDSAMYLCASSPALGANVLTFGAGSRLTVL.

The chain recombines TRBV27 with TRBJ1-4; D might be TRBD1 (6 bases). CDR3 size: 17 residues. V was trimmed by 2 bases and J by 2 bases, leaving 15 bases between them. The V gene's germline CDR1 is MNHEY and CDR2 SMNVEV (reference sequence). The CDR3 sequence: CASSLRRPGATNEKLFF. The CDR3 DNA is TGTGCCAGCAGTTTACGCAGACCAGGGGCCACTAATGAAAAACTGTTTTTT. Full variable domain (rest looked up from reference TRBV27 and TRBJ1-4): EAQVTQNPRYLITVTGKKLTVTCSQNMNHEYMSWYRQDPGLGLRQIYYSMNVEVTDKGDVPEGYKVSRKEKRNFPLILESPSPNQTSLYFCASSLRRPGATNEKLFFGSGTQLSVL.

The chain's CDR3 is CASSIGTGAEAFF. CDR3 nucleotides: TGTGCCAGTAGTATTGGGACAGGGGCTGAAGCTTTCTTT. The chain joins TRBV19 to TRBJ1-1; TRBD1 agrees at 10 bases. The V and J ends lost 3 bases and 6 bases, in that order; junction bases with no gene match: 1. The CDR3 is 13 residues long. Germline V CDR1 and CDR2: LNHDA, SQIVND (reference sequence).

V and J are TRBV6-1 and TRBJ2-7, with TRBD2 as a possible D gene (6 bases). The V gene's germline CDR1 is MNHNS and CDR2 SASEGT. The length of the CDR3 is 15 residues. V gave up 4 bases and J gave up 2 bases, with 15 bases separating them. The CDR3 DNA follows: TGTGCCAGCAGTGCCTCCGGGACTGGGACCTACGAGCAGTACTTC. Translated, it gives CASSASGTGTYEQYF.

The rearrangement joins TRBV14 to TRBJ1-1; D unresolved. Trimming stripped 4 bases from V and 7 bases from J, with 13 bases between. Germline-derived CDR1 and CDR2 are SGHDN and FVKESK. The CDR3 runs 13 residues. The CDR3 sequence: CASSLLPESEAFF. The CDR3 bases are TGTGCCAGCAGCCTTTTGCCAGAAAGTGAAGCTTTCTTT.

This clone was counted a few times. The chain couples TRBV6-1 to TRBJ1-5, with 8 bases identical to TRBD1. The CDR3 covers 15 residues. V was pared by 2 bases and J by 4 bases, with 4 bases of the junction left unmatched. In germline, CDR1 is MNHNS, CDR2 SASEGT. CDR3 in amino acids: CASSEQGARNQPQHF. The CDR3 DNA sequence: TGTGCCAGCAGTGAACAGGGGGCGCGGAATCAGCCCCAGCATTTT.

Concerning this clone itself: A read error is likely, as this CDR3 ends without the conserved phenylalanine or tryptophan. Because the CDR3's place on the DNA is in doubt, the DNA is left out and the CDR3 is given as listed by TCRdb. The rearrangement links TRBV28 to TRBJ1-2; the table assigns TRBD1, which was not confirmed against the DNA. CDR1 is MDHEN and CDR2 is SYDVKM in the germline V gene. The CDR3 has 12 residues if both end residues are counted. The CDR3 sequence is CASRITGGAVRL.

Remarks on this clone: This CDR3 is also generated by other DNA sequences in the sample. This chain connects TRBV29-1 to TRBJ1-1; D gene unclear. V lost 5 bases to trimming and J lost 0 bases, with 7 bases between them. CDR3 length: 12 residues. In germline, CDR1 is SQVTM, CDR2 ANQGSEA. DNA for the CDR3: TGCAGCGTTCGGGTAATGAACACTGAAGCTTTCTTT. It is translated as CSVRVMNTEAFF.

This clone showed up just a few times. The chain joins TRBV13 to TRBJ2-7; maybe TRBD1 (5 bases). V gave up 4 bases and J gave up 1 base, with 11 bases separating them. The V gene's germline CDR1 is PRHDT and CDR2 FYEKMQ (reference sequence). There are 14 residues in the CDR3. This CDR3 is CASSSRVRSYEQYF. DNA for the CDR3: TGTGCCAGCAGCTCCAGGGTAAGGTCCTACGAGCAGTACTTC.

V usage is TRBV9 and J usage is TRBJ2-2; no clear D gene. This CDR3 is 16 amino acids long. The V end was cut by 3 bases, the J end by 2 bases, with 14 bases between. Germline loops: CDR1 SGDLS, CDR2 YYNGEE. CDR3 in DNA: TGTGCCAGCAGCGCGGTCCTAGGTTTCAACACCGGGGAGCTGTTTTTT. Residues: CASSAVLGFNTGELFF.

This clone showed up just a few times. This chain links TRBV30 with TRBJ2-3; a possible D gene is TRBD2 (6 bases). Deletions cut 8 bases from V and 1 base from J, with 13 bases between. Germline V CDR1 and CDR2: GTSNPN, SVGIG (reference sequence). CDR3 length: 13 residues. The CDR3 protein is CAGGWGGTDTQYF. DNA of the CDR3: TGTGCCGGAGGGTGGGGGGGCACAGATACGCAGTATTTT. Based on the CDR3 plus reference TRBV30 and TRBJ2-3, the full variable domain is SQTIHQWPATLVQPVGSPLSLECTVEGTSNPNLYWYRQAAGRGLQLLFYSVGIGQISSEVPQNLSASRPQDRQFILSSKKLLLSDSGFYLCAGGWGGTDTQYFGPGTRLTVL.

The chain joins TRBV10-2 to TRBJ2-3; a possible D gene is TRBD2 (6 bases). Germline V CDR1 and CDR2: WSHSY, SAAADI. This CDR3 comprises 15 residues. V was trimmed by 6 bases and J by 0 bases, leaving 13 bases between them. DNA for the CDR3: TGCGCCAGCAGCCCGGGAGCTTCTAGCACAGATACGCAGTATTTT. It encodes CASSPGASSTDTQYF.

This clone showed up just a few times. The genes are TRBV7-3 and TRBJ2-6; no reliable D call. The germline CDR1 and CDR2 sequences are SGHTA and FQGTGA. The CDR3 extends over 17 amino acids. Deletions cut 1 base from V and 7 bases from J, with 17 bases between. The CDR3 loop reads CASSLNVPAGAANVLTF. In nucleotides, the CDR3 is TGTGCCAGCAGCTTAAATGTGCCGGCAGGTGCAGCCAACGTCCTGACTTTC.